What follows are 23 T cell receptor beta chains derived from one specimen sequenced in a study of OX40 agonist ivuxolimab in advanced cancers. Library creation used the immunoSEQ multiplex PCR assay. This immuneACCESS table, as held by TCRdb, lists in-frame sequences with V and J called but not all clones. Of the missing ones, under half trace to an unresolved V gene in checked studies; the others have no known cause. Within this sample are about 91,000 clones, with less than 90% of them counted one time only. More than 0.95% of the sample lies in the top ten. The sample here was CD4+ or CD8+ T cells sorted from blood, taken in a trial of the OX40 agonist ivuxolimab. The receptors here all came from an adult with an advanced solid tumor such as melanoma, head and neck, liver or kidney cancer.

The rearrangement uses TRBV5-6 and TRBJ1-6; D not certain. Germline V gene data show CDR1 as SGHDT and CDR2 as YYEEEE. Trimming shortened V by 0 bases and J by 3 bases, and 10 bases separated the two germline ends. The CDR3 consists of 16 residues. The CDR3 region has the DNA TGTGCCAGCAGCTTGGATACGGGTCTCTATAATTCACCCCTCCACTTT. Translated: CASSLDTGLYNSPLHF.

This sequence joins TRBV6-5 and TRBJ1-2; D gene unclear. CDR1 MNHEY and CDR2 SVGAGI come from the germline V gene. V dropped 5 bases and J dropped 3 bases, with 13 bases sitting between them. This CDR3 spans 14 amino acids. In nucleotides, the CDR3 is TGTGCCAGCAGTGATCCGGGGAGGGACTATGGCTACACCTTC. Its translation is CASSDPGRDYGYTF.

The chain joins TRBV11-2 to TRBJ2-1; D is unclear. The CDR3 has 13 amino acids. The V gene's germline CDR1 is SGHAT and CDR2 FQNNGV. Trimming pared 3 bases from V and 6 bases from J, leaving 9 bases between. CDR3 residues: CASSFGSGNEQFF. DNA for the CDR3: TGTGCCAGCAGCTTTGGCAGTGGCAATGAGCAGTTCTTC.

This clone was counted once. This rearrangement joins TRBV6-5 to TRBJ1-6; tentatively, D is TRBD1 (5 bases). Looked up from germline, CDR1 is MNHEY and CDR2 is SVGAGI. The ends were cut back, 6 bases at V and 7 bases at J, with 10 bases in the middle. The CDR3 sequence is 13 residues long. CDR3 sequence: CASRRDQNSPLHF. The CDR3 DNA reads TGTGCCAGCAGGCGGGACCAAAATTCACCCCTCCACTTT.

The chain combines TRBV6-6 with TRBJ2-5, with TRBD2 identical over 13 bases. Germline V CDR1 and CDR2: MNHNY, SVGAGI (reference sequence). This CDR3 has 14 residues. V was pared by 10 bases and J by 5 bases, with 7 bases of the junction left unmatched. The CDR3 is CATGLAGAGETQYF. The CDR3 nucleotides are TGTGCCACCGGACTAGCGGGGGCCGGGGAGACCCAGTACTTC.

This chain joins TRBV6-5 and TRBJ2-3, with TRBD2 identical over 12 bases. Germline V gene lookup returns CDR1 MNHEY and CDR2 SVGAGI. Unmatched junction bases numbered 8, after V lost 6 bases and J lost 7 bases. The CDR3 runs 15 residues. The CDR3 loop reads CASSLAGGRANTQYF. The CDR3 nucleotides are TGTGCCAGCAGCCTAGCGGGGGGGCGGGCGAATACGCAGTATTTT.

This chain uses TRBV7-2 with TRBJ1-4; 9 nucleotides line up with TRBD1. The CDR3 consists of 14 residues. The V gene's germline CDR1 is SGHTA and CDR2 FQGNSA. The ends lost 5 bases at V and 8 bases at J; junction bases unmatched: 6. CDR3 nucleotides: TGTGCCAGCAGCGCCGACAGGGGGAGAGAAAAACTGTTTTTT. Translating it yields CASSADRGREKLFF. Using reference TRBV7-2 and TRBJ1-4 for the parts outside the CDR3, the full variable domain is GAGVSQSPSNKVTEKGKDVELRCDPISGHTALYWYRQSLGQGLEFLIYFQGNSAPDKSGLPSDRFSAERTGGSVSTLTIQRTQQEDSAVYLCASSADRGREKLFFGSGTQLSVL.

The chain is built from TRBV5-1 and TRBJ2-3, with TRBD1 matching over 7 bases. The germline gives CDR1 SGHRS, CDR2 YFSETQ. This CDR3 region has 15 residues. V shed 2 bases and J 0 bases; nucleotides not matched to a gene: 3. The CDR3 here is CASSLTRGSTDTQYF. The DNA of the CDR3 is TGCGCCAGCAGCTTAACCAGGGGGAGCACAGATACGCAGTATTTT.

This rearrangement joins TRBV9 to TRBJ1-6; TRBD1 might be the D (5 bases). The CDR3 totals 15 residues. Germline CDR1 reads SGDLS; CDR2 reads YYNGEE. V was shortened by 0 bases and J by 6 bases, with 10 bases between the two germline ends. This CDR3 reads CASSVESGGNSPLHF. The CDR3 DNA reads as TGTGCCAGCAGCGTAGAGTCCGGGGGTAATTCACCCCTCCACTTT.

This chain links TRBV18 with TRBJ1-3; the D is unclear. This CDR3 has 15 residues. The V gene lost 3 bases and the J gene lost 0 bases, with 9 bases spanning the gap. Germline V lookup: CDR1 KGHSH, CDR2 LQKENI. The CDR3 region has the DNA TGTGCCAGCTCACCGCCAGCCAGCTCTGGAAACACCATATATTTT. Amino acids: CASSPPASSGNTIYF.

The V gene is TRBV5-6, the J gene TRBJ1-1; possibly TRBD1 for D (5 bases). The V gene lost 0 bases and the J gene lost 11 bases, with 17 bases spanning the gap. This CDR3 region has 14 residues. Germline CDR1 SGHDT, CDR2 YYEEEE. For the CDR3, the DNA is TGTGCCAGCAGCTTGGTAGGGGACCGGTGGATGGCTTTCTTT. Protein sequence: CASSLVGDRWMAFF.

V usage is TRBV7-2 and J usage is TRBJ2-5; D might be TRBD2 (5 bases). From germline, CDR1 is SGHTA and CDR2 FQGNSA. V lost 2 bases and J 5 bases, leaving 12 bases between the germline ends. The CDR3 runs to 14 residues. The CDR3, as DNA: TGTGCCAGCAGCTTAAACTCGGGGTCGGAGACCCAGTACTTC. Its translation: CASSLNSGSETQYF.

The chain's CDR3 is CAIATTGTSGALQETQYF. In DNA, the CDR3 is TGTGCCATCGCCACCACAGGGACTAGCGGGGCCCTACAAGAGACCCAGTACTTC. The chain carries TRBV10-3 and TRBJ2-5, with 13 bases fitting TRBD2. CDR1 and CDR2 (germline): ENHRY, SYGVKD. V was pared by 8 bases and J by 2 bases, with 14 bases of the junction left unmatched. The CDR3 consists of 18 residues.

This chain links TRBV15 with TRBJ2-6; D perhaps matches TRBD1 (5 bases). Germline loops: CDR1 LNHNV, CDR2 YYDKDF (reference sequence). V dropped 0 bases and J dropped 0 bases, with 6 bases sitting between them. CDR3 length: 16 residues. Here the CDR3 reads CATSRDGASGANVLTF. For the CDR3, the DNA is TGTGCCACCAGCAGAGATGGGGCCTCTGGGGCCAACGTCCTGACTTTC. Full variable domain (missing parts from reference TRBV15 and TRBJ2-6): DAMVIQNPRYQVTQFGKPVTLSCSQTLNHNVMYWYQQKSSQAPKLLFHYYDKDFNNEADTPDNFQSRRPNTSFCFLDIRSPGLGDTAMYLCATSRDGASGANVLTFGAGSRLTVL.

V is TRBV7-9 and J is TRBJ2-2; D unresolved. Germline V gene data show CDR1 as SEHNR and CDR2 as FQNEAQ (reference sequence). Trimming cost V 7 bases and J 1 base, with 10 bases left between them. This CDR3 region has 14 residues. CDR3 residues: CASTFMGNTGELFF. The CDR3, as DNA: TGTGCCAGCACTTTCATGGGGAACACCGGGGAGCTGTTTTTT.

A few counts support this clone. The CDR3 region has the DNA TGTGCCAGCAGTGAAGGTGGACAGGGCCATGGCTACACCTTC. Its translation is CASSEGGQGHGYTF. This chain joins TRBV6-1 and TRBJ1-2, with 8 bases identical to TRBD1. Germline CDR1 is MNHNS and CDR2 is SASEGT. The CDR3 runs 14 residues. The trim removed 1 base at V and 6 bases at J, leaving 4 bases unmatched.

The J gene is TRBJ1-1, the V gene TRBV4-1, with TRBD1 matching 7 bases. CDR3 length: 16 residues. The V and J ends lost 2 bases and 5 bases, in that order; junction bases with no gene match: 11. Germline V gives CDR1 MGHRA, CDR2 YSYEKL. The CDR3 region is CASSQLRDSLMTEAFF. CDR3 DNA sequence: TGCGCCAGCAGCCAACTCCGGGACAGTTTGATGACTGAAGCTTTCTTT.

As regards this clone: Other DNA sequences of this sample code for an identical CDR3. The chain couples TRBV6-1 to TRBJ1-2; D gene ambiguous. Germline V gives CDR1 MNHNS, CDR2 SASEGT. This CDR3 is 15 amino acids long. The V and J ends lost 0 bases and 4 bases respectively, with 12 bases between them. CDR3 region: CASSEARRGGYGYTF. For the CDR3, the DNA is TGTGCCAGCAGTGAAGCCAGGAGAGGAGGCTATGGCTACACCTTC.

This chain uses TRBV10-3 with TRBJ2-2; D may be TRBD1 or TRBD2 (7 bases each). From germline, CDR1 is ENHRY and CDR2 SYGVKD. The V end lost 4 bases, the J end lost 6 bases, and 18 bases lay between the germline ends. The CDR3 spans 16 residues. CDR3 DNA: TGTGCCATCAGTGCGGGGAGGGGGCAATCCTCCGGGGAGCTGTTTTTT. Translated: CAISAGRGQSSGELFF.

The rearrangement links TRBV12-5 to TRBJ1-6, with TRBD1 identical over 9 bases. The CDR3 covers 13 residues. Trimming took 5 bases from V and 10 from J; bases not matched to a gene: 3. Germline V gene data show CDR1 as LGHNT and CDR2 as FRNRAP. For the CDR3, the DNA is TGTGCTAGTGGTGAACAGGGGGCATCACCCCTCCACTTT. Amino acid sequence: CASGEQGASPLHF. Together with reference TRBV12-5 and TRBJ1-6, the CDR3 gives the full variable domain: DARVTQTPRHKVTEMGQEVTMRCQPILGHNTVFWYRQTMMQGLELLAYFRNRAPLDDSGMPKDRFSAEMPDATLATLKIQPSEPRDSAVYFCASGEQGASPLHFGNGTRLTVT.

This clone was picked up many times. The rearrangement joins TRBV30 to TRBJ1-1; no clear D gene. The V end was cut by 3 bases, the J end by 8 bases, with 10 bases between. The CDR3 has 11 residues. Germline-derived CDR1 and CDR2 are GTSNPN and SVGIG (reference sequence). The CDR3 loop reads CAWSPESEAFF. The CDR3, as DNA: TGTGCCTGGAGCCCTGAATCGGAAGCTTTCTTT. The variable domain in full, completed from reference TRBV30 and TRBJ1-1, reads SQTIHQWPATLVQPVGSPLSLECTVEGTSNPNLYWYRQAAGRGLQLLFYSVGIGQISSEVPQNLSASRPQDRQFILSSKKLLLSDSGFYLCAWSPESEAFFGQGTRLTVV.

The J gene is TRBJ1-2, the V gene TRBV27; D is undetermined. The V end lost 8 bases, the J end lost 2 bases, and 15 bases lay between the germline ends. CDR1 is MNHEY and CDR2 is SMNVEV in the germline V gene (reference sequence). This CDR3 region has 14 residues. The CDR3 region is CASGLTMGNYGYTF. The CDR3, as DNA: TGTGCCAGCGGCCTGACCATGGGGAACTATGGCTACACCTTC.

J is TRBJ1-6 and V is TRBV5-5, with D possibly TRBD1 on 5 matching bases. Germline loops: CDR1 SGHKS, CDR2 YYEKEE (reference sequence). Trimming shortened V by 3 bases and J by 12 bases, and 19 bases separated the two germline ends. The CDR3 has 15 amino acids. Here the CDR3 reads CASSYSVGGNLPLHF. The DNA for the CDR3 is TGTGCCAGCAGCTATTCGGTCGGGGGAAATCTACCCCTCCACTTT.